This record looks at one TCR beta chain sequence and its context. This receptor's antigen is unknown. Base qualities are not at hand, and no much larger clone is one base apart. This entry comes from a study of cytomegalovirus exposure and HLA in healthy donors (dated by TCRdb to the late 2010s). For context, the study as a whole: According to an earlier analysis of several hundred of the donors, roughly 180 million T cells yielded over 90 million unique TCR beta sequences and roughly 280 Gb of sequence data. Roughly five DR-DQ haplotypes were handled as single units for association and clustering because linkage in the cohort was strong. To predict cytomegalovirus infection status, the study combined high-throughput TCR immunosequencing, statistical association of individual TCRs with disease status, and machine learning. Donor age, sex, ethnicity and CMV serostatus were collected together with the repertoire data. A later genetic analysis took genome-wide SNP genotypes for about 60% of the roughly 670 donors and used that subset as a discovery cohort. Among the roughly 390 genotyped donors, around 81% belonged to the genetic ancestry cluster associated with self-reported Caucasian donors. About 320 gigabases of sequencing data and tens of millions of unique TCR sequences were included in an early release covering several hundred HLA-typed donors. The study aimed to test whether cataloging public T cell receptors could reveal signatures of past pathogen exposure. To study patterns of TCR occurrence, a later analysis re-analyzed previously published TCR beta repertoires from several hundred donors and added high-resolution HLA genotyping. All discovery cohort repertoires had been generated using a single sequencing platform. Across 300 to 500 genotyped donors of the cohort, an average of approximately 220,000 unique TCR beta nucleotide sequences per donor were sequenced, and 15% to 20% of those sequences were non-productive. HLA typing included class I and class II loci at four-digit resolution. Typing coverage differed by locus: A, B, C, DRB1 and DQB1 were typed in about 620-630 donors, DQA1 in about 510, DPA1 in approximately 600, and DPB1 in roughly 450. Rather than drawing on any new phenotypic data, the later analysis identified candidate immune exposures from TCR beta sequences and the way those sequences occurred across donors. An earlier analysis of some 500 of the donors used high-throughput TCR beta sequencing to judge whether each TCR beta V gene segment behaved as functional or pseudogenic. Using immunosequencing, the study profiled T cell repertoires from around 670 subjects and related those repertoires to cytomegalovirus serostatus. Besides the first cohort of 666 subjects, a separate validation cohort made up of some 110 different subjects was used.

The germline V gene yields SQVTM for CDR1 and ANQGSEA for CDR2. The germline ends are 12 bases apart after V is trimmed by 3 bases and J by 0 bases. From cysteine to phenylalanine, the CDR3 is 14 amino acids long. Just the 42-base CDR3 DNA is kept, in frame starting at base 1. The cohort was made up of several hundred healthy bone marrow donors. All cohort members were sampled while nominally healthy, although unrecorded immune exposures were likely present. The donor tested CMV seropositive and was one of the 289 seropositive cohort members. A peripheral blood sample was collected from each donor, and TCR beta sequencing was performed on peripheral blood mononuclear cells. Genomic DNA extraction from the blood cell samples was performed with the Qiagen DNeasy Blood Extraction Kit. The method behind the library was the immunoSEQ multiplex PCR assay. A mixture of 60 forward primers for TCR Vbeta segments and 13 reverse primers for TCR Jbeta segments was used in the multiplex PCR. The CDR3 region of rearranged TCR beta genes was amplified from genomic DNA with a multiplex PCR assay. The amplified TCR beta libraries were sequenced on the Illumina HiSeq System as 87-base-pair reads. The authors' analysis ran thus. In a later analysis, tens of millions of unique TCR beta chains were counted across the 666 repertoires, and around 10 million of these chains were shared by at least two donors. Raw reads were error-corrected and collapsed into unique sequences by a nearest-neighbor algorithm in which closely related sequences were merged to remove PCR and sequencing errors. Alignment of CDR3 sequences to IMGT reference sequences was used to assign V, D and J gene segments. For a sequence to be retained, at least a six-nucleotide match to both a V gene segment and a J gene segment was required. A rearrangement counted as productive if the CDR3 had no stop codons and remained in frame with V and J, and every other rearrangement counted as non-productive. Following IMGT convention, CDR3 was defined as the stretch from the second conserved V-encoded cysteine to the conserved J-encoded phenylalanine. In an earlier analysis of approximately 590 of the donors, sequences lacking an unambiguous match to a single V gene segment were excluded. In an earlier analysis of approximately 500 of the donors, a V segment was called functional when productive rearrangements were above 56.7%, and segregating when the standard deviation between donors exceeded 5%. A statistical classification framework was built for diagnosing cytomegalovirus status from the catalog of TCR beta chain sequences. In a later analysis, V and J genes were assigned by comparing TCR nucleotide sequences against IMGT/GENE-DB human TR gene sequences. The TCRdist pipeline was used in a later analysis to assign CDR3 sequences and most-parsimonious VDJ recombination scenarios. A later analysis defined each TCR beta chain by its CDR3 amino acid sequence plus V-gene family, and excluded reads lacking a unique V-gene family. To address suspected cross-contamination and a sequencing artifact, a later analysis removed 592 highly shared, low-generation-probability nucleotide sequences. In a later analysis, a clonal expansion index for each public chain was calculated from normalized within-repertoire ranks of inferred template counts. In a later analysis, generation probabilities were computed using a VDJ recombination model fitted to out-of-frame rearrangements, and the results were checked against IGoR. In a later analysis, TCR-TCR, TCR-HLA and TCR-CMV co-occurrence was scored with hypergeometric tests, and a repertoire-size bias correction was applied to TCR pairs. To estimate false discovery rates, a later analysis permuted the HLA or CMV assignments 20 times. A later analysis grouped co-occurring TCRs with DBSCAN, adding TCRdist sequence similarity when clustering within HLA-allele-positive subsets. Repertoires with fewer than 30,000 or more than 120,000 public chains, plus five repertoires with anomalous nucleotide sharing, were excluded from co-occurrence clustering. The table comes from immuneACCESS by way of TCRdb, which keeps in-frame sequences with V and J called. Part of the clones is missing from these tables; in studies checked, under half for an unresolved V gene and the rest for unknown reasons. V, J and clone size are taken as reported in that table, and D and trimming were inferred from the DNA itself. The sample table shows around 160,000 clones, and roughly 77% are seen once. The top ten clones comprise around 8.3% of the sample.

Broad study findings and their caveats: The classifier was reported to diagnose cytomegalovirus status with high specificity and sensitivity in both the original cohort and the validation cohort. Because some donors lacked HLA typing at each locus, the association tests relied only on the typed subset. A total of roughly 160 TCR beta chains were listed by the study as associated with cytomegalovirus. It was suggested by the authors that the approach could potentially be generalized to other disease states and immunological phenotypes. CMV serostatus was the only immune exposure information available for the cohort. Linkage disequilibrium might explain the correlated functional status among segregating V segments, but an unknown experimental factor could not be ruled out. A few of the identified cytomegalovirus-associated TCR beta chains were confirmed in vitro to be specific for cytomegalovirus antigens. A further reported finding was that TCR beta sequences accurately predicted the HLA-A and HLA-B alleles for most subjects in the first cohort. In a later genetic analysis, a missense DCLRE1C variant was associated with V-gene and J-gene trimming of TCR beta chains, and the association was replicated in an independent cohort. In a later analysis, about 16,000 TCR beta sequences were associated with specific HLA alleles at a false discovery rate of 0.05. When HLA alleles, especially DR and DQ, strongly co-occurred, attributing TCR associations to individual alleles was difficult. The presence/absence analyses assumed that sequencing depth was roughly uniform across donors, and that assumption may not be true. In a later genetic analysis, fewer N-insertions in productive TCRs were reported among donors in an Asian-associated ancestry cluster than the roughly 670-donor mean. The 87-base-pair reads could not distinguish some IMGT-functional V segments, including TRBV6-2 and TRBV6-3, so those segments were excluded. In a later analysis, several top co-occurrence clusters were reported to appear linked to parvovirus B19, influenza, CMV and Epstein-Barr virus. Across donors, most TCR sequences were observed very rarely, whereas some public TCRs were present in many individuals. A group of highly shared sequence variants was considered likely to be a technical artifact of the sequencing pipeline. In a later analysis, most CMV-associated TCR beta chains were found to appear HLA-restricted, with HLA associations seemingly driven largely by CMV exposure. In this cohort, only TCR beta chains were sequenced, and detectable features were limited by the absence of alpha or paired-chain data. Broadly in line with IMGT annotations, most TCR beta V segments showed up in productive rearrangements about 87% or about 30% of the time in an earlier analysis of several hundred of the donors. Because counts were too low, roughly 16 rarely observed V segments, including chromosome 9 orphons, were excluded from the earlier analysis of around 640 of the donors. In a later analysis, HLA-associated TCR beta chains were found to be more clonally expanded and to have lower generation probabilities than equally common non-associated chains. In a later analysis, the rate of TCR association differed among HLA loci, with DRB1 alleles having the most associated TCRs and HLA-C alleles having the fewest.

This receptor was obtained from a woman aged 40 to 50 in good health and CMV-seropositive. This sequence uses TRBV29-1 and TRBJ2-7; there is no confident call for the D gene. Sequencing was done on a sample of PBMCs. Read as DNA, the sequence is TGCAGCGTTGATGTAGGTGGAGTCTCCTACGAGCAGTACTTC. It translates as CSVDVGGVSYEQYF.